This entry lists 31 T cell receptor beta chains sequenced from one sample in a study of T cells in localized non-small cell lung cancer. The table came from immunoSEQ multiplex PCR; TCRdb's copy has only in-frame clones and leaves some out. Seen here are around 53,000 clones, around three quarters observed once, and the top ten hold roughly 4%. The specimen comprised PBMCs, sampled before any cancer treatment. All receptors derive from a woman aged 35-75 years with stage II lung adenocarcinoma.

The CDR3 region has the DNA TGTGCCTGGAGCCCGGGACCGAGGCAAGAGACCCAGTACTTC. This sequence encodes CAWSPGPRQETQYF. The chain recombines TRBV30 with TRBJ2-5; D possibly matches TRBD1 or TRBD2 (5 bases each). V was trimmed by 3 bases and J by 2 bases, leaving 13 bases between them. CDR1 and CDR2 (germline): GTSNPN, SVGIG (reference sequence). The CDR3 consists of 14 residues.

The rearrangement links TRBV5-4 to TRBJ1-1; a weak D match, TRBD1 (5 bases). Germline CDR1 and CDR2: SGHNT and YYREEE (reference sequence). With 4 bases removed from V and 3 bases from J, the gap between germline ends came to 16 bases. The CDR3 runs to 15 residues. The CDR3 coding sequence is TGTGCCAGCAGCGATACCCTTTCAGGGTACACTGAAGCTTTCTTT. Its protein product is CASSDTLSGYTEAFF.

The CDR3 bases are TGTGCCAGCAGCTTAGGCCGAGGGCGGGAGCAGTACTTC. Amino acid sequence: CASSLGRGREQYF. J is TRBJ2-7 and V is TRBV13; a possible D gene is TRBD2 (5 bases). The V gene lost 0 bases and the J gene lost 7 bases, with 10 bases spanning the gap. The germline gives CDR1 PRHDT, CDR2 FYEKMQ (reference sequence). The CDR3 is 13 residues long.

The V call is TRBV7-8, the J call TRBJ2-3, with unresolved D. Germline values: CDR1 SGHVS, CDR2 FQNEAQ. V was clipped by 5 bases and J by 2 bases, with 11 bases between them. The CDR3 spans 14 residues. Here the CDR3 reads CASSRGNPTDTQYF. CDR3 DNA: TGTGCCAGCAGCCGTGGTAATCCCACAGATACGCAGTATTTT.

The chain joins TRBV7-8 to TRBJ1-2; D gene uncertain. CDR1 is SGHVS, CDR2 FQNEAQ, per germline. The CDR3 has 13 residues. Trimming stripped 0 bases from V and 8 bases from J, with 10 bases between. In DNA form, the CDR3 reads TGTGCCAGCAGCTTAGCTGGGATCGGGGGCTACACCTTC. Residues: CASSLAGIGGYTF.

The rearrangement uses TRBV28 and TRBJ1-1; no clear D. This CDR3 has 16 amino acids. V lost 8 bases and J 5 bases, leaving 24 bases between the germline ends. Germline values: CDR1 MDHEN, CDR2 SYDVKM. CDR3 DNA: TGTGCCAGCCACAACCCTTTAGACCTGGGGAGGACTGAAGCTTTCTTT. Its translation is CASHNPLDLGRTEAFF.

The chain carries TRBV30 and TRBJ1-4; a possible D gene is TRBD1 (6 bases). Germline V lookup: CDR1 GTSNPN, CDR2 SVGIG (reference sequence). The CDR3 loop spans 12 amino acids. Trimming left V 0 bases short and J 7 bases short, with 6 bases between. The CDR3 reads CAWSVQGEKLFF. The CDR3 region has the DNA TGTGCCTGGAGTGTACAGGGTGAAAAACTGTTTTTT. Filled out from reference TRBV30 and TRBJ1-4, the complete variable domain reads SQTIHQWPATLVQPVGSPLSLECTVEGTSNPNLYWYRQAAGRGLQLLFYSVGIGQISSEVPQNLSASRPQDRQFILSSKKLLLSDSGFYLCAWSVQGEKLFFGSGTQLSVL.

The CDR3 DNA reads TGTGCCAGCAGTTCGCGGGTGGGACAGAATCAGCCCCAGCATTTT. Amino acid sequence: CASSSRVGQNQPQHF. The V and J genes are TRBV6-6 and TRBJ1-5; 7 nucleotides agree with TRBD1. The CDR3 contains 15 residues. In germline, CDR1 is MNHNY, CDR2 SVGAGI (reference sequence). The J segment lost 4 bases and the V segment lost 4 bases, leaving 7 bases of the junction unmatched.

The genes are TRBV6-6 and TRBJ1-1; unclear D gene. The V gene's germline CDR1 is MNHNY and CDR2 SVGAGI (reference sequence). There are 13 residues in the CDR3. V was clipped by 2 bases and J by 2 bases, with 6 bases between them. The CDR3 sequence: CASSYVINTEAFF. The CDR3 nucleotides are TGTGCCAGCAGTTACGTTATTAACACTGAAGCTTTCTTT.

The chain recombines TRBV28 with TRBJ1-1; D is unresolved. V lost 7 bases and J lost 0, with 30 bases in between. Germline assignment: CDR1 MDHEN and CDR2 SYDVKM. The CDR3 has 20 residues. This CDR3 is CASTPLVRWTGEGMNTEAFF. In DNA, the CDR3 is TGTGCCAGCACTCCTTTGGTCCGGTGGACCGGGGAAGGAATGAACACTGAAGCTTTCTTT.

The chain uses TRBV7-3 and TRBJ1-6; 8 bases map to TRBD1. V was clipped by 0 bases and J by 10 bases; unmatched bases: 8. This CDR3 region has 16 residues. The V gene's germline CDR1 is SGHTA and CDR2 FQGTGA. For the CDR3, the DNA is TGTGCCAGCAGCTTAACCCGGACAGGGCCGGGCTCACCCCTCCACTTT. Protein sequence: CASSLTRTGPGSPLHF.

The chain has TRBV4-3 and TRBJ2-7, with 7 bases lining up with TRBD2. The CDR3 has 15 residues. Losses at the gene ends were 4 bases for V and 4 bases for J; bases not matched to a gene: 10. CDR1 is LGHNA and CDR2 is YSLEER in the germline V gene. CDR3 coding DNA: TGCGCCAGCAGCCTTTCTTGGGAGGGGCCTTACGAGCAGTACTTC. Translation: CASSLSWEGPYEQYF.

V gene TRBV7-2 combines with J gene TRBJ1-2; 7 bases agree with TRBD1. This CDR3 comprises 15 residues. Germline V gene lookup returns CDR1 SGHTA and CDR2 FQGNSA. Trimming cost V 5 bases and J 4 bases; bases outside gene matches: 10. The CDR3 coding sequence is TGTGCCAGCAGCCCGAGGGACAGACAGAGCTATGGCTACACCTTC. Protein product: CASSPRDRQSYGYTF. The variable domain in full, with the rest retrieved from reference TRBV7-2 and TRBJ1-2, is GAGVSQSPSNKVTEKGKDVELRCDPISGHTALYWYRQSLGQGLEFLIYFQGNSAPDKSGLPSDRFSAERTGGSVSTLTIQRTQQEDSAVYLCASSPRDRQSYGYTFGSGTRLTVV.

The rearrangement uses TRBV4-1 and TRBJ2-7; tentative D call: TRBD2 (7 bases). CDR3 length equals 15 residues. Germline-derived CDR1 and CDR2 are MGHRA and YSYEKL. The ends were cut back, 4 bases at V and 4 bases at J, with 17 bases in the middle. The DNA of the CDR3 is TGCGCCAGCAGCCCGTACTGGGGGGGCGATTACGAGCAGTACTTC. Its protein is CASSPYWGGDYEQYF.

This clone was observed a few times. The chain employs TRBV30 and TRBJ2-1; D may be TRBD1 (6 bases). Germline V gene sequence: CDR1 GTSNPN, CDR2 SVGIG (reference sequence). Trimming removed 3 bases from V and 4 bases from J, with 10 bases in between. The CDR3 has 13 residues. This CDR3 is CAWRTGQYNEQFF. The CDR3 DNA follows: TGTGCCTGGAGAACCGGACAGTACAATGAGCAGTTCTTC.

The chain employs TRBV20-1 and TRBJ2-5; D is uncertain. V lost 0 bases and J 5 bases, leaving 4 bases between the germline ends. Germline V gene data show CDR1 as DFQATT and CDR2 as SNEGSKA (reference sequence). The CDR3 runs to 11 residues. CDR3 sequence: CSARDQETQYF. The CDR3 region has the DNA TGCAGTGCTAGAGATCAGGAGACCCAGTACTTC.

The J gene is TRBJ2-1, the V gene TRBV29-1; D unclear. From germline, CDR1 is SQVTM and CDR2 ANQGSEA. The CDR3 length is 12 residues. The ends were cut back, 3 bases at V and 3 bases at J, with 6 bases in the middle. The CDR3 nucleotides read TGCAGCGTTGATCAGGACTACAATGAGCAGTTCTTC. Translated: CSVDQDYNEQFF.

V usage is TRBV9 and J usage is TRBJ2-1; unclear D gene. V lost 0 bases and J 5 bases, leaving 3 bases between the germline ends. The germline gives CDR1 SGDLS, CDR2 YYNGEE. This CDR3 has 12 amino acids. Here the CDR3 reads CASSVADNEQFF. In DNA form, the CDR3 reads TGTGCCAGCAGCGTAGCGGACAATGAGCAGTTCTTC.

This rearrangement joins TRBV6-4 to TRBJ2-2; TRBD2 agrees at 13 bases. Germline CDR1 is MRHNA and CDR2 is SNTAGT. This CDR3 has 17 amino acids. V trimming: 5 bases; J trimming: 5 bases; junction bases outside the gene matches: 8. CDR3 DNA sequence: TGTGCCAGCAGTTCCTCTCGGACTAGCGGGGGAACCGGGGAGCTGTTTTTT. Translating gives CASSSSRTSGGTGELFF.

V is TRBV4-3 and J is TRBJ2-6; D is unclear. The CDR3 contains 17 residues. V lost 0 bases, J lost 0 bases, and 9 bases lay in between. CDR1 LGHNA and CDR2 YSLEER come from the germline V gene. The CDR3 spells CASSQDSSSSGANVLTF. The CDR3 bases are TGCGCCAGCAGCCAAGATTCGTCAAGCTCTGGGGCCAACGTCCTGACTTTC.

The rearrangement joins TRBV5-6 to TRBJ2-2; 9 bases map to TRBD1. The length of the CDR3 is 16 residues. With 4 bases clipped from V and 6 bases from J, the junction kept 10 bases outside the gene matches. CDR1 SGHDT and CDR2 YYEEEE come from the germline V gene. CDR3 sequence: CASSPLGTGTSGELFF. CDR3 DNA sequence: TGTGCCAGCAGCCCCCTAGGGACAGGGACATCCGGGGAGCTGTTTTTT.

This clone was found once. The chain recombines TRBV29-1 with TRBJ2-7, with D unresolved. The CDR3 covers 14 residues. V lost 4 bases, J lost 3 bases, and 16 bases lay in between. The germline V gene encodes CDR1 SQVTM and CDR2 ANQGSEA. The DNA for the CDR3 is TGCAGCGTTGTTGTCTGGACCGCTGGCTACGAGCAGTACTTC. Protein: CSVVVWTAGYEQYF.

J is TRBJ2-3 and V is TRBV21-1; the table assigns TRBD2, which was not confirmed against the DNA. TRBV21-1 is an annotated pseudogene. The CDR3 extends over 15 amino acids. The CDR3 DNA reads TGTGCCAGCAGCAAGGGACAGCGGGAGAAAGATACGCAGTATTTT. The encoded protein is CASSKGQREKDTQYF.

This chain joins TRBV28 and TRBJ1-3; D not certain. Germline V gene lookup returns CDR1 MDHEN and CDR2 SYDVKM. There are 15 residues in the CDR3. Trimming removed 2 bases from V and 3 bases from J, with 11 bases in between. CDR3 in amino acids: CASSLEGRFGNTIYF. The CDR3 bases are TGTGCCAGCAGTTTAGAAGGGCGGTTTGGAAACACCATATATTTT.

V gene TRBV5-1 combines with J gene TRBJ2-2; D ambiguous. With 1 base removed from V and 5 bases from J, the gap between germline ends came to 9 bases. The CDR3 covers 14 residues. Germline-derived CDR1 and CDR2 are SGHRS and YFSETQ. The CDR3 loop is CASSLKTTTGELFF. The CDR3 nucleotides are TGCGCCAGCAGCTTGAAGACAACTACCGGGGAGCTGTTTTTT.

The chain joins TRBV27 to TRBJ1-1; D is possibly TRBD1 (5 bases). The V end lost 6 bases, the J end lost 1 base, and 12 bases lay between the germline ends. Germline V gives CDR1 MNHEY, CDR2 SMNVEV (reference sequence). The CDR3 loop spans 14 amino acids. The CDR3 is CASRDYRSNTEAFF. The CDR3 DNA follows: TGTGCCAGCAGGGACTACAGGTCGAACACTGAAGCTTTCTTT.

The chain uses TRBV9 and TRBJ1-1; no definite D call. The V and J ends lost 2 bases and 1 base respectively, with 12 bases between them. Germline V gene sequence: CDR1 SGDLS, CDR2 YYNGEE. The CDR3 loop spans 15 amino acids. CDR3 residues: CASSVIAEGNTEAFF. CDR3 coding DNA: TGTGCCAGCAGCGTTATAGCCGAGGGGAACACTGAAGCTTTCTTT. The full variable domain, its missing parts supplied by reference TRBV9 and TRBJ1-1, is DSGVTQTPKHLITATGQRVTLRCSPRSGDLSVYWYQQSLDQGLQFLIQYYNGEERAKGNILERFSAQQFPDLHSELNLSSLELGDSALYFCASSVIAEGNTEAFFGQGTRLTVV.

This chain joins TRBV14 and TRBJ2-1; 9 nucleotides agree with TRBD1. The CDR3 covers 14 residues. Germline V gene sequence: CDR1 SGHDN, CDR2 FVKESK. J lost 7 bases, V lost 3 bases, and 4 bases had no gene match. The CDR3, as DNA: TGTGCCAGCAGCCAGTTAGGACAGGGGAATGAGCAGTTCTTC. As protein: CASSQLGQGNEQFF.

This chain links TRBV6-5 with TRBJ2-5; no definite D call. The V and J ends lost 0 bases and 5 bases respectively, with 4 bases between them. The germline gives CDR1 MNHEY, CDR2 SVGAGI. CDR3 length equals 12 residues. DNA for the CDR3: TGTGCCAGCAGTTACTCGGGGGAGACCCAGTACTTC. It codes for CASSYSGETQYF.

This chain joins TRBV19 and TRBJ2-7; no clear D gene. From germline, CDR1 is LNHDA and CDR2 SQIVND (reference sequence). Trimming removed 4 bases at V and 1 base at J, with 8 bases between. This CDR3 has 13 residues. CDR3 sequence: CASSRPGSYEQYF. In DNA, the CDR3 is TGTGCCAGTAGTAGGCCAGGATCCTACGAGCAGTACTTC.

V usage is TRBV19 and J usage is TRBJ1-6; tentatively, D is TRBD1 (6 bases). V lost 7 bases and J 10 bases, leaving 14 bases between the germline ends. Germline assignment: CDR1 LNHDA and CDR2 SQIVND (reference sequence). CDR3 length equals 13 residues. CDR3 nucleotide sequence: TGTGCCAGTACGGAGCGCAGGGGCTCACCCCTCCACTTT. This encodes CASTERRGSPLHF.